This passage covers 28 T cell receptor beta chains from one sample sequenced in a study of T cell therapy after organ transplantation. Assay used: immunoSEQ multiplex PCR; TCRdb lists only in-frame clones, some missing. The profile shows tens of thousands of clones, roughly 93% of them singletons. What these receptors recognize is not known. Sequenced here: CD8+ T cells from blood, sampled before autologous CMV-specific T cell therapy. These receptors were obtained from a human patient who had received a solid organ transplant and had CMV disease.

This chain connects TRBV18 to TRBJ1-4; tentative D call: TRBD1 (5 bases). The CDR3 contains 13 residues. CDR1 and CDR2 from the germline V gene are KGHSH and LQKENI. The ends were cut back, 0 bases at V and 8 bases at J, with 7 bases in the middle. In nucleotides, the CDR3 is TGTGCCAGCTCACCACCGCGGGGCGAAAAACTGTTTTTT. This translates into CASSPPRGEKLFF.

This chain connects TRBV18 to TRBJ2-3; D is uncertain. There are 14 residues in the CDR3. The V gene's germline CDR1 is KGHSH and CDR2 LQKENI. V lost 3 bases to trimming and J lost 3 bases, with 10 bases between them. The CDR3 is CASSPLGGTDTQYF. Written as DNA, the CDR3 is TGTGCCAGCTCACCTCTGGGCGGAACAGATACGCAGTATTTT. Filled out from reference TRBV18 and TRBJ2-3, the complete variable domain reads NAGVMQNPRHLVRRRGQEARLRCSPMKGHSHVYWYRQLPEEGLKFMVYLQKENIIDESGMPKERFSAEFPKEGPSILRIQQVVRGDSAAYFCASSPLGGTDTQYFGPGTRLTVL.

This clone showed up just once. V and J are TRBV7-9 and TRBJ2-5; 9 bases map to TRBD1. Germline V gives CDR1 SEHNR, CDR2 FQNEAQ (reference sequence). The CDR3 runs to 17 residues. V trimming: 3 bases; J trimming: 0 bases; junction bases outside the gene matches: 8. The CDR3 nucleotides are TGTGCCAGCAGCTTGGGACAGGGAGGGGGGTACCAAGAGACCCAGTACTTC. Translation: CASSLGQGGGYQETQYF. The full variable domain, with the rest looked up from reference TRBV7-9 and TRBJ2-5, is DTGVSQNPRHKITKRGQNVTFRCDPISEHNRLYWYRQTLGQGPEFLTYFQNEAQLEKSRLLSDRFSAERPKGSFSTLEIQRTEQGDSAMYLCASSLGQGGGYQETQYFGPGTRLLVL.

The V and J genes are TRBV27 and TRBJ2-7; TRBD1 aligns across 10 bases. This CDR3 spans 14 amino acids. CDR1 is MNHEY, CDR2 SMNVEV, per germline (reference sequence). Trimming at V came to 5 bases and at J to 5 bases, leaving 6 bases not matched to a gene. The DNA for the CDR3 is TGTGCCAGCAGTACGACAGGGGGCCCGGACGAGCAGTACTTC. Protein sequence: CASSTTGGPDEQYF.

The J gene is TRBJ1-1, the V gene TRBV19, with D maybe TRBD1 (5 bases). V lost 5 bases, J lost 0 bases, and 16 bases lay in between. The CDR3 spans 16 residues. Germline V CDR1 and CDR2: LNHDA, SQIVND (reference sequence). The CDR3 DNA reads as TGTGCCAGTAGTCCCCGACAGAGGAGATTGAACACTGAAGCTTTCTTT. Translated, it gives CASSPRQRRLNTEAFF. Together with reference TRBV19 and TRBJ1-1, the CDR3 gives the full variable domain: DGGITQSPKYLFRKEGQNVTLSCEQNLNHDAMYWYRQDPGQGLRLIYYSQIVNDFQKGDIAEGYSVSREKKESFPLTVTSAQKNPTAFYLCASSPRQRRLNTEAFFGQGTRLTVV.

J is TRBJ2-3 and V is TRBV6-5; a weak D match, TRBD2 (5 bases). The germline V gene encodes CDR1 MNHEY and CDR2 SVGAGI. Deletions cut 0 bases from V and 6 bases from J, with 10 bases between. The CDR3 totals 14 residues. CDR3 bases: TGTGCCAGCAGTTACTCGGGAGAGTCGGATACGCAGTATTTT. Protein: CASSYSGESDTQYF.

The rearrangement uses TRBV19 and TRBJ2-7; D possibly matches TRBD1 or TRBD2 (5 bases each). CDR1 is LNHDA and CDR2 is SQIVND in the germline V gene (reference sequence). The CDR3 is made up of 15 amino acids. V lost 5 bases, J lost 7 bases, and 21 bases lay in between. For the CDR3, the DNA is TGTGCCAGTAGTCCCCGCCCCGGGACGCTGGGGGAGCAGTACTTC. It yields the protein CASSPRPGTLGEQYF. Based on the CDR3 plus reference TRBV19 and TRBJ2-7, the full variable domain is DGGITQSPKYLFRKEGQNVTLSCEQNLNHDAMYWYRQDPGQGLRLIYYSQIVNDFQKGDIAEGYSVSREKKESFPLTVTSAQKNPTAFYLCASSPRPGTLGEQYFGPGTRLTVT.

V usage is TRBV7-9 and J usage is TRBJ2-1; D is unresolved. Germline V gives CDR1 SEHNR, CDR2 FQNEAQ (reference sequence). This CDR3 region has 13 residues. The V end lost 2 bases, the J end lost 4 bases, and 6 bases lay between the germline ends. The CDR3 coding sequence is TGTGCCAGCAGCTTACCCTTATACAATGAGCAGTTCTTC. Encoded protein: CASSLPLYNEQFF. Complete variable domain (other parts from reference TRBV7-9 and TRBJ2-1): DTGVSQNPRHKITKRGQNVTFRCDPISEHNRLYWYRQTLGQGPEFLTYFQNEAQLEKSRLLSDRFSAERPKGSFSTLEIQRTEQGDSAMYLCASSLPLYNEQFFGPGTRLTVL.

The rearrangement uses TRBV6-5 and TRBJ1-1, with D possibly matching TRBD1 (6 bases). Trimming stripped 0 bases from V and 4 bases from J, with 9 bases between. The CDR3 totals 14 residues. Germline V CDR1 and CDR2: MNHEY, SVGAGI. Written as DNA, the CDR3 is TGTGCCAGCAGTTACTCGACCAGGGGCACTGAAGCTTTCTTT. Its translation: CASSYSTRGTEAFF.

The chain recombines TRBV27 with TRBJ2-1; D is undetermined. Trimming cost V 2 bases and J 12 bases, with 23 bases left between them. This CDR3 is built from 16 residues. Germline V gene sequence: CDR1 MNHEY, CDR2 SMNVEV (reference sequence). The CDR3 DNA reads TGTGCCAGCAGTTTAGAAGAGACCACACGGGCAAGTGTGCAGTTCTTC. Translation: CASSLEETTRASVQFF.

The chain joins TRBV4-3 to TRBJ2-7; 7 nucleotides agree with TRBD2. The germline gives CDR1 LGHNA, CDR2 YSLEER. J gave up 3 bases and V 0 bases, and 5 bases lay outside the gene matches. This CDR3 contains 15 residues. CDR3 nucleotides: TGCGCCAGCAGCCAAGATCGAGCGGGGAGCTACGAGCAGTACTTC. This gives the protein CASSQDRAGSYEQYF.

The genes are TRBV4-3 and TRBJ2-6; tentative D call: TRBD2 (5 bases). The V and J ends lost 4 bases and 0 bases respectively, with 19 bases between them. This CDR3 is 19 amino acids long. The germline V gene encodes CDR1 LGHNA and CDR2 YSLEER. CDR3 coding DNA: TGCGCCAGCAGCCTGGAGGCCTTCCGCTCCCTCTCTGGGGCCAACGTCCTGACTTTC. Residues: CASSLEAFRSLSGANVLTF.

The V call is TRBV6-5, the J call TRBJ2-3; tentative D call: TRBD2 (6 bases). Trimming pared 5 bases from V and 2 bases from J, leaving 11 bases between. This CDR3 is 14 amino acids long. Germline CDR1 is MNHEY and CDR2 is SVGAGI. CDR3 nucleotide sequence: TGTGCCAGCAGTATCGCGGGGCTCACAGATACGCAGTATTTT. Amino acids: CASSIAGLTDTQYF.

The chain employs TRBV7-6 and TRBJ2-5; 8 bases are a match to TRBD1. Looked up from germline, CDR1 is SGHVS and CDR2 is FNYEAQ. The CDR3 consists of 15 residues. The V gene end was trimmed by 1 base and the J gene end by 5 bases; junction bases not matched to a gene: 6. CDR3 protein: CASSLGQGARETQYF. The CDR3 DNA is TGTGCCAGCAGCTTAGGTCAGGGGGCCCGTGAGACCCAGTACTTC. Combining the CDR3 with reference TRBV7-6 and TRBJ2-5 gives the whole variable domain GAGVSQSPRYKVTKRGQDVALRCDPISGHVSLYWYRQALGQGPEFLTYFNYEAQQDKSGLPNDRFSAERPEGSISTLTIQRTEQRDSAMYRCASSLGQGARETQYFGPGTRLLVL.

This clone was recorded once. As DNA, the CDR3 is TGTGCCAGCAGTTCCCACACGAGAGTTGCGGGGGCCGACTACGAGCAGTACTTC. This gives the protein CASSSHTRVAGADYEQYF. This chain connects TRBV27 to TRBJ2-7, with D maybe TRBD2 (7 bases). The CDR3 is 18 amino acids. The V end lost 4 bases, the J end lost 3 bases, and 25 bases lay between the germline ends. Germline assignment: CDR1 MNHEY and CDR2 SMNVEV (reference sequence).

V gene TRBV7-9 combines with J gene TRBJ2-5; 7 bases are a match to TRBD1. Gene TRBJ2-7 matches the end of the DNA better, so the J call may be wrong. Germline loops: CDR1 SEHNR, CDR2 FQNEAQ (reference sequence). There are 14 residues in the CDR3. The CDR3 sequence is CASSADRALYEQYF. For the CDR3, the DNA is TGTGCCAGCAGCGCCGACAGGGCTCTCTACGAGCAGTACTTC.

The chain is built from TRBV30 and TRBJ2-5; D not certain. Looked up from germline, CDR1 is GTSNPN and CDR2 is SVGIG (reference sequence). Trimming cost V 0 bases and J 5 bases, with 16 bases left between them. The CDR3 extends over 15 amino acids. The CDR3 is CAWSVGPTRLETQYF. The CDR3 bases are TGTGCCTGGAGTGTAGGACCGACTCGGTTGGAGACCCAGTACTTC.

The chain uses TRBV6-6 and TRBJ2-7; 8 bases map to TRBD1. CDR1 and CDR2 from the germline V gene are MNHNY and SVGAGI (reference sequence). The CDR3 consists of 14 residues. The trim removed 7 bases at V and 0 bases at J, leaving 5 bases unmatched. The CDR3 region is CASTWTGSSYEQYF. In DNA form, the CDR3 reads TGTGCCAGCACTTGGACAGGGAGCTCCTACGAGCAGTACTTC.

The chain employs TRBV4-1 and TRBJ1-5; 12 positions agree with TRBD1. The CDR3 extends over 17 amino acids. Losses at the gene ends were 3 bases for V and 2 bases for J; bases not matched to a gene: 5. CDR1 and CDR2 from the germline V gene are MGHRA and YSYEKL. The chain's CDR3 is CASSQGQGARGNQPQHF. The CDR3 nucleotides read TGCGCCAGCAGCCAGGGACAGGGGGCGCGGGGCAATCAGCCCCAGCATTTT.

CDR3 loop: CASSDRGEQYF. The DNA for the CDR3 is TGTGCCAGCAGCGATCGCGGGGAGCAGTACTTC. The chain links TRBV13 to TRBJ2-7, with TRBD2 as a possible D gene (5 bases). The V and J ends lost 5 bases and 7 bases respectively, with 9 bases between them. This CDR3 has 11 residues. Germline CDR1 is PRHDT and CDR2 is FYEKMQ (reference sequence).

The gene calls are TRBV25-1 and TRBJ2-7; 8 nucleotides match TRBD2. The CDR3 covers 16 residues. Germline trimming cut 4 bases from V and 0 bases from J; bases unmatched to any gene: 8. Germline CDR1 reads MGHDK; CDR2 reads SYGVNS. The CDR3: CASSGYLSGDSYEQYF. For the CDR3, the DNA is TGTGCCAGCAGTGGGTACCTTAGCGGGGACTCCTACGAGCAGTACTTC.

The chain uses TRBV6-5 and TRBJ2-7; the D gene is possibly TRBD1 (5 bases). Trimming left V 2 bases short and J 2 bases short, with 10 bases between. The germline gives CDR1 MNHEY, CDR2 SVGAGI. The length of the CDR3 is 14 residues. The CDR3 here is CASSYGEGAYEQYF. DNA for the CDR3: TGTGCCAGCAGTTACGGGGAAGGGGCCTACGAGCAGTACTTC.

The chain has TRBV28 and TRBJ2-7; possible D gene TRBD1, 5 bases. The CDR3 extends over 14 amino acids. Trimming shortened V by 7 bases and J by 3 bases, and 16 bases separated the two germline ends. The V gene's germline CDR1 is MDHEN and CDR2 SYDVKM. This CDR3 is CASTIGQGDYEQYF. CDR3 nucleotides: TGTGCCAGCACCATCGGACAAGGGGACTACGAGCAGTACTTC.

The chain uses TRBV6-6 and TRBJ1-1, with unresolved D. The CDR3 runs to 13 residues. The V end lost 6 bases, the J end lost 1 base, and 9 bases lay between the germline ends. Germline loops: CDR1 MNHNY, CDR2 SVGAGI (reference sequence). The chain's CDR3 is CASRKATNTEAFF. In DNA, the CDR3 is TGTGCCAGCAGGAAGGCAACGAACACTGAAGCTTTCTTT.

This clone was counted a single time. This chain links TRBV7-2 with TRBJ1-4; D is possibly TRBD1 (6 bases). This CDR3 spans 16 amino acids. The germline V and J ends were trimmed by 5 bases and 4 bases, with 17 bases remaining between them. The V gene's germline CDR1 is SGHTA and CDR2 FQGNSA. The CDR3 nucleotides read TGTGCCAGCAGCCCTATCCCGGGGGCGGGTAATGAAAAACTGTTTTTT. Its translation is CASSPIPGAGNEKLFF.

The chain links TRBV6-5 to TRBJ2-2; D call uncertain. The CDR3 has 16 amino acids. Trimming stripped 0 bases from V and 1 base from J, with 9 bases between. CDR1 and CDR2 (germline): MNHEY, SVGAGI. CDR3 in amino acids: CASSYSSNRNTGELFF. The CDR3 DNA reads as TGTGCCAGCAGTTACTCTTCCAACAGGAACACCGGGGAGCTGTTTTTT.

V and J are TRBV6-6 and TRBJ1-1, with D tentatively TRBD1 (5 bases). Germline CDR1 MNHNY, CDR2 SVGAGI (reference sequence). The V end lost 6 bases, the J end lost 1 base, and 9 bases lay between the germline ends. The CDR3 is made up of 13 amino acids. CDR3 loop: CASSPGANTEAFF. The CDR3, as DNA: TGTGCCAGCAGCCCCGGGGCGAACACTGAAGCTTTCTTT.

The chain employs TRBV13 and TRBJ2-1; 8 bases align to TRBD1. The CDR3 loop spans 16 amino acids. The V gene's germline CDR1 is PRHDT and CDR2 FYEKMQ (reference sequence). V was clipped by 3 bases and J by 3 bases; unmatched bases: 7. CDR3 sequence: CASSLVQGVGYNEQFF. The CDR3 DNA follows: TGTGCCAGCAGCTTGGTACAGGGGGTTGGCTACAATGAGCAGTTCTTC.